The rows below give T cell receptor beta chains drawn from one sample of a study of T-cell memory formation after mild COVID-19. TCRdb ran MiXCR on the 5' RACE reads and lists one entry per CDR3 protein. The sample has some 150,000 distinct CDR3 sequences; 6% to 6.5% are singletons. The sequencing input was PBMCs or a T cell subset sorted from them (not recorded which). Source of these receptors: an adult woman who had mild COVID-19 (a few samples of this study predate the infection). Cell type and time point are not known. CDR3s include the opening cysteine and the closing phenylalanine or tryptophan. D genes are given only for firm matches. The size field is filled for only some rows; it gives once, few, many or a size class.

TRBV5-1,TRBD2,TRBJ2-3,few,TGCGCCAGCAGCTTCCGAGGAGCGGGGGGAGAGGCGTATACGCAGTATTTT,CASSFRGAGGEAYTQYF
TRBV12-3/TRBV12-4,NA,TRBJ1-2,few,TGTGCCAGCAGTTTCGATCCCACTTATGGCTACACCTTC,CASSFDPTYGYTF
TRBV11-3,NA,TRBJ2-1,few,TGTGCCAGCAGCTTTGTGTCGGAAGGTGAGCAGTTCTTC,CASSFVSEGEQFF
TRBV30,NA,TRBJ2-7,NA,TGTGCCTGGAGTCCCACCCGGTACGCCTACTACTTC,CAWSPTRYAYYF
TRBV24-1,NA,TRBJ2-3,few,TGTGCCACCACCTCTGGGCAGGACGTTAGCTCAGATACGCAGTATTTT,CATTSGQDVSSDTQYF
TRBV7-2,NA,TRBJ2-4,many,TGTGCCAGCAGCCCCGAGCTAGCCAAAAACATTCAGTACTTC,CASSPELAKNIQYF
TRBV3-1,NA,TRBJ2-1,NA,TGTGCCAGCAGCCAACAGGACCATCCAGTCGGTGAGCAGTTCTTC,CASSQQDHPVGEQFF
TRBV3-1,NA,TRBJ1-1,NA,TGTGCCAGCAGCCAACTGAAGCGGAACACTGAAGCTTTCTTT,CASSQLKRNTEAFF
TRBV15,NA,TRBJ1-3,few,TGTGCCACCAGCAGAGTGGTCTCTGGAAACACCATATATTTT,CATSRVVSGNTIYF
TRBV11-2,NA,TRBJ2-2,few,TGTGCCAGCAGCCTTTGGGGCCCCTCACTAGCCGGCACCGGGGAGCTGTTTTTT,CASSLWGPSLAGTGELFF
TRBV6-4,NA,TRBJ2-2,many,TGTGCCAGCGTGCGAGGCAGAGGAACTAAAAGGAACACCGGGGAGCTGTTTTTT,CASVRGRGTKRNTGELFF
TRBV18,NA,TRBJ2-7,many,TGTGCCAGCTCACCACCGGCTAGCGCCAGAATAACCGAGCAGTACTTC,CASSPPASARITEQYF
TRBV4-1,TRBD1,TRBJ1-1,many,TGCGCCAGCAGCCAAAAGACAGGGTCTCCTTCTGAAGCTTTCTTT,CASSQKTGSPSEAFF
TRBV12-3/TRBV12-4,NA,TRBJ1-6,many,TGTGCCAGCAGTTTAGTTCGGTCGGGGTCACCCCTCCACTTT,CASSLVRSGSPLHF
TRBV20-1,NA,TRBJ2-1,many,TGCAGTGCTAGAGCGGGGTACAATGAGCAGTTCTTC,CSARAGYNEQFF
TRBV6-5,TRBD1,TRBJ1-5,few,TGTGCCAGCAGTCGAACCGGACAGGGGAGGAATCAGCCCCAGCATTTT,CASSRTGQGRNQPQHF
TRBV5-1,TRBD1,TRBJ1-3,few,TGCGCCAGCAGCTTGGCCGGGACAGGGTCTGGAAACACCATATATTTT,CASSLAGTGSGNTIYF
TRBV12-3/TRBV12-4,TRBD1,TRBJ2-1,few,TGTGCCAGCAGTAAAACAGGGGGCGGTACAAATGAGCAGTTCTTC,CASSKTGGGTNEQFF
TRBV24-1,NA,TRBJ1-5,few,TGTGCCACCAGTTCAGCCTTAGGGGATCAGCCCCAGCATTTT,CATSSALGDQPQHF
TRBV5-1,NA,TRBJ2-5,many,TGCGCCAGCAGCTTGTCGGGGGGCGTCCAAGAGACCCAGTACTTC,CASSLSGGVQETQYF
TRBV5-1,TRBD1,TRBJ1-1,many,TGCGCCAGCAGCCCAGGGACAGGAGGGACTGAAGCTTTCTTT,CASSPGTGGTEAFF
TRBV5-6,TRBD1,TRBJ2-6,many,TGTGCCAGCACCTTTCCGGGACAGCACTACTCTGGGGCCAACGTCCTGACTTTC,CASTFPGQHYSGANVLTF
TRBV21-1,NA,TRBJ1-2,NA,TGTGCCAGCAGCCTTCGAACAGGTTTTAACTATGGCTACACCTTC,CASSLRTGFNYGYTF
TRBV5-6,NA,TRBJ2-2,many,TGTGCCAGCAGCATAGGACATTCGAACACCGGGGAGCTGTTTTTT,CASSIGHSNTGELFF
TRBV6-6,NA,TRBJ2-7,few,TGTGCCAGCAGTTACCGAGAAAAATACGAGCAGTACTTC,CASSYREKYEQYF
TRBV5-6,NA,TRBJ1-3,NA,TGTGCCAGCAGCTTGTTGGCAGGGCCAAGCTCTGGAAACACCATATATTTT,CASSLLAGPSSGNTIYF
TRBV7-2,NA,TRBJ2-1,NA,TGTGCCAGCAGCTTTAGTAGGTACAATGAGCAGTTCTTC,CASSFSRYNEQFF
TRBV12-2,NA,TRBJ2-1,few,TGTGCAAGTCGCTCGACAGGGACTGTCCACAATGAGCAGTTCTTC,CASRSTGTVHNEQFF
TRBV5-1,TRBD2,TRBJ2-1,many,TGCGCCAGCAGGGGAAGCGGGGGAAGCTCCTACAATGAGCAGTTCTTC,CASRGSGGSSYNEQFF